Presented here are 22 T cell receptor beta chains from one specimen sequenced in a study of cytomegalovirus exposure and HLA in healthy donors. The PCR ran on 60 Vbeta and 13 Jbeta primers. Profiling relied on immunoSEQ multiplex PCR, and the TCRdb table lists in-frame clones only, not all of them. The profile shows around 200,000 clones, about 83% of them singletons. Material: PBMCs. All receptors come from a girl between 5 and 17 years old in good health and CMV-seronegative.

The rearrangement joins TRBV28 to TRBJ2-7, with 8 bases that match TRBD1. The CDR3 contains 15 residues. Trimming took 6 bases from V and 4 from J; bases not matched to a gene: 11. CDR1 is MDHEN and CDR2 is SYDVKM in the germline V gene. Written as DNA, the CDR3 is TGTGCCAGCAGGCCAAGACAGGGGAGAGGGTACGAGCAGTACTTC. The encoded protein is CASRPRQGRGYEQYF.

This clone was observed a handful of times. The CDR3 reads CASSLVPDEAFF. CDR3 in DNA: TGTGCCAGCAGCTTAGTTCCAGATGAAGCTTTCTTT. This chain connects TRBV11-2 to TRBJ1-1; no reliable D call. The CDR3 extends over 12 amino acids. Trimming removed 1 base from V and 7 bases from J, with 7 bases in between. From germline, CDR1 is SGHAT and CDR2 FQNNGV.

On this clone: The germline gene is not matched at one end of the junction; a read error may be the cause. V gene TRBV11-2 combines with J gene TRBJ2-7, with 7 bases that match TRBD1. The germline V gene encodes CDR1 SGHAT and CDR2 FQNNGV. This CDR3 has 9 amino acids. CDR3 nucleotide sequence: TGTGCCAGCAACAGGGGATTGATCTTC. Encoded protein: CASNRGLIF.

The rearrangement links TRBV28 to TRBJ2-7; 8 positions agree with TRBD2. Trimming at V came to 8 bases and at J to 5 bases, leaving 17 bases not matched to a gene. From germline, CDR1 is MDHEN and CDR2 SYDVKM. The CDR3 loop spans 16 amino acids. CDR3 protein: CASSQGFLAGEDEQYF. The CDR3 nucleotides are TGTGCCAGCTCCCAGGGGTTTCTAGCGGGTGAGGACGAGCAGTACTTC.

The chain employs TRBV21-1 and TRBJ1-5; the D call TRBD1 from the table was never checked on the DNA. TRBV21-1 is an annotated pseudogene. The CDR3 contains 17 residues. Written as DNA, the CDR3 is TGTGCCAGCAGCAGACCCTACCGGGACAGCCTCAATCAGCCCCAGCATTTT. Translating gives CASSRPYRDSLNQPQHF.

J is TRBJ2-7 and V is TRBV28; TRBD1 might be the D (5 bases). Per the germline V gene, CDR1 is MDHEN and CDR2 is SYDVKM. With 3 bases removed from V and 2 bases from J, the gap between germline ends came to 14 bases. The CDR3 consists of 15 residues. The CDR3 region has the DNA TGTGCCAGCAGTTTTGGTGGCAGGGCCACCTACGAGCAGTACTTC. Protein: CASSFGGRATYEQYF.

V and J are TRBV18 and TRBJ2-5; a weak D match, TRBD1 (5 bases). The CDR3 totals 15 residues. CDR1 and CDR2 from the germline V gene are KGHSH and LQKENI. V was clipped by 0 bases and J by 2 bases, with 10 bases between them. The CDR3 spells CASSPPLGQQETQYF. CDR3 nucleotide sequence: TGTGCCAGCTCACCACCCCTGGGGCAACAAGAGACCCAGTACTTC.

For this clone: One junction end disagrees with the germline gene, perhaps due to a read error. The V gene is TRBV5-4, the J gene TRBJ2-1; TRBD2 is a possible D gene (6 bases). CDR3 size: 15 residues. Germline CDR1 and CDR2: SGHNT and YYREEE (reference sequence). The CDR3 sequence is CASSAPGDSDNEQFF. CDR3 nucleotides: TGTGCCAGCAGCGCGCCCGGGGACTCCGACAATGAGCAGTTCTTC.

This clone was detected only a few times. This sequence joins TRBV28 and TRBJ2-7; maybe TRBD2 (6 bases). CDR3 length: 15 residues. In germline, CDR1 is MDHEN, CDR2 SYDVKM. V was shortened by 1 base and J by 4 bases, with 14 bases between the two germline ends. CDR3 bases: TGTGCCAGCAGTTTATATATAGCGGAGACGTACGAGCAGTACTTC. This gives the protein CASSLYIAETYEQYF.

V gene TRBV11-2 combines with J gene TRBJ2-5; tentative D call: TRBD1 (6 bases). Germline CDR1 SGHAT, CDR2 FQNNGV. The CDR3 length is 12 residues. Trimming took 7 bases from V and 5 from J, leaving 11 bases between them. CDR3 protein: CASNGGGETQYF. The CDR3 DNA follows: TGTGCCAGCAATGGGGGCGGGGAGACCCAGTACTTC.

The J gene is TRBJ1-3, the V gene TRBV6-7; D uncertain. TRBV6-7 is noted as an ORF with a role that remains uncertain. V lost 10 bases and J 5 bases, leaving 15 bases between the germline ends. This CDR3 region has 13 residues. The CDR3 sequence is CATLDSVRNTIYF. DNA of the CDR3: TGTGCCACCTTGGACTCGGTAAGAAACACCATATATTTT.

The CDR3 spells CASSSVGTGGRYTF. For the CDR3, the DNA is TGTGCCAGCAGCTCGGTCGGGACAGGGGGCCGCTACACCTTC. J is TRBJ1-2 and V is TRBV7-2, with 12 bases identical to TRBD1. The CDR3 length is 14 residues. Germline CDR1 and CDR2: SGHTA and FQGNSA. V dropped 4 bases and J dropped 9; count of bases not matched to a gene: 6.

The J gene is TRBJ2-3, the V gene TRBV4-1; TRBD1 matches 7 bases. This CDR3 comprises 16 residues. V lost 3 bases and J lost 2; bases outside the gene matches: 8. The germline V gene encodes CDR1 MGHRA and CDR2 YSYEKL. The CDR3 here is CASSQGTEISTDTQYF. The CDR3 DNA sequence: TGCGCCAGCAGCCAGGGGACAGAAATTTCCACAGATACGCAGTATTTT.

V is TRBV5-1 and J is TRBJ1-1, with 9 bases aligning to TRBD1. CDR1 SGHRS and CDR2 YFSETQ come from the germline V gene. V was pared by 4 bases and J by 1 base, with 2 bases of the junction left unmatched. The CDR3 totals 14 residues. The CDR3 nucleotides are TGCGCCAGCAGCGGACAGGGGTCGAACACTGAAGCTTTCTTT. Amino acid sequence: CASSGQGSNTEAFF.

The rearrangement joins TRBV7-3 to TRBJ2-1, with D possibly being TRBD1 (5 bases). V lost 5 bases and J 7 bases, leaving 18 bases between the germline ends. Germline CDR1 SGHTA, CDR2 FQGTGA. The CDR3 totals 15 residues. The CDR3 is CASSPAIGAENEQFF. Here the CDR3 DNA reads TGTGCCAGCAGCCCGGCCATTGGGGCAGAGAATGAGCAGTTCTTC.

The chain joins TRBV6-6 to TRBJ2-5; D possibly corresponds to TRBD2 (5 bases). The CDR3 runs to 16 residues. The V and J ends lost 2 bases and 3 bases respectively, with 16 bases between them. Germline CDR1 and CDR2: MNHNY and SVGAGI (reference sequence). CDR3 in DNA: TGTGCCAGCAGTTACACCGAGGGTACAGCAAAAGAGACCCAGTACTTC. It is translated as CASSYTEGTAKETQYF.

The chain employs TRBV10-3 and TRBJ2-2; perhaps TRBD1 as D (6 bases). V lost 3 bases and J 0 bases, leaving 8 bases between the germline ends. This CDR3 is 15 amino acids long. Germline V CDR1 and CDR2: ENHRY, SYGVKD. The CDR3 DNA sequence: TGTGCCATCAGTGAACGGACAGCGAACACCGGGGAGCTGTTTTTT. Amino acid sequence: CAISERTANTGELFF.

V and J are TRBV15 and TRBJ1-5; weak D call: TRBD1 (6 bases). CDR3 length: 15 amino acids. The V gene lost 1 base and the J gene lost 2 bases, with 9 bases spanning the gap. The germline gives CDR1 LNHNV, CDR2 YYDKDF (reference sequence). This CDR3 is CATSRGRGRNQPQHF. In nucleotides, the CDR3 is TGTGCCACCAGCAGAGGCAGGGGCCGCAATCAGCCCCAGCATTTT. Using reference TRBV15 and TRBJ1-5 for the parts outside the CDR3, the full variable domain is DAMVIQNPRYQVTQFGKPVTLSCSQTLNHNVMYWYQQKSSQAPKLLFHYYDKDFNNEADTPDNFQSRRPNTSFCFLDIRSPGLGDTAMYLCATSRGRGRNQPQHFGDGTRLSIL.

The rearrangement joins TRBV29-1 to TRBJ2-7; 8 bases map to TRBD1. CDR1 is SQVTM, CDR2 ANQGSEA, per germline. The V gene end was trimmed by 6 bases and the J gene end by 5 bases; junction bases not matched to a gene: 9. The CDR3 is 13 residues long. The CDR3 nucleotides are TGCAGCGTCGCGCTCCGGGACAGGAACGAGCAGTACTTC. Protein sequence: CSVALRDRNEQYF.

This rearrangement joins TRBV9 to TRBJ1-6; D is possibly TRBD1 (6 bases). Trimming pared 1 base from V and 5 bases from J, leaving 7 bases between. CDR3 size: 14 residues. Germline loops: CDR1 SGDLS, CDR2 YYNGEE. CDR3 sequence (DNA): TGTGCCAGCAGCGTACGACAGGATAATTCACCCCTCCACTTT. Residues: CASSVRQDNSPLHF.

This clone showed up just once. V usage is TRBV28 and J usage is TRBJ2-7, with 7 nucleotides matching TRBD2. The CDR3 length is 15 residues. CDR1 and CDR2 (germline): MDHEN, SYDVKM. V shed 6 bases, J shed 3 bases, and the junction held 11 bases outside the gene matches. CDR3 loop: CASRSTRTRSYEQYF. CDR3 nucleotides: TGTGCCAGCAGATCAACCCGGACTAGGAGCTACGAGCAGTACTTC.

The CDR3 DNA sequence: TGTGCCAGCAGTTCCCCAGGACAGTTCCTTTCCTACGAGCAGTACTTC. Protein product: CASSSPGQFLSYEQYF. The chain employs TRBV28 and TRBJ2-7; TRBD1 might be the D (6 bases). CDR3 length equals 16 residues. CDR1 is MDHEN, CDR2 SYDVKM, per germline. The germline V and J ends were trimmed by 4 bases and 1 base, with 17 bases remaining between them.